The 11 T cell receptor beta chains given below trace back to one sample, sequenced in a study of T cell repertoires in cytomegalovirus infection. TCRdb re-analysed the reads in MiXCR, keeping a single row per CDR3 protein. The table records around 430,000 distinct CDR3 sequences, roughly 46% of them present only once. The antigens of these receptors remain unknown. Sequencing was performed on cultured PBMCs, taken from culture after CMV antigen stimulation. Receptor source: a human donor in good health (CMV status not recorded). Some clones in this sample may be carry-over from other donors' samples.

This sequence joins TRBV20-1 and TRBJ1-5; D might be TRBD1 (6 bases). The CDR3 is 15 residues long. Trimming removed 8 bases from V and 5 bases from J, with 22 bases in between. Germline lookup yields CDR1 DFQATT and CDR2 SNEGSKA (reference sequence). The CDR3 nucleotides read TGCAGTACTATCGAACCAGGGGTTTGGGATCAGCCCCAGCATTTT. The encoded protein is CSTIEPGVWDQPQHF.

This clonotype was recorded a few times. The rearrangement links TRBV7-8 to TRBJ2-7; 9 nucleotides line up with TRBD1. Trimming cost V 2 bases and J 2 bases; bases outside gene matches: 4. Germline V gene sequence: CDR1 SGHVS, CDR2 FQNEAQ. The CDR3 runs 15 residues. The CDR3 coding sequence is TGTGCCAGCAGCTTATTAGGGACAGGGACCTACGAGCAGTACTTC. It specifies CASSLLGTGTYEQYF.

The chain joins TRBV11-2 to TRBJ2-3, with TRBD1 identical over 8 bases. The CDR3 contains 14 residues. With V trimmed by 5 bases and J by 6 bases, 7 bases remained unmatched. Per germline, CDR1 SGHAT and CDR2 FQNNGV. The chain's CDR3 is CASSIAGGEDTQYF. For the CDR3, the DNA is TGTGCCAGCAGCATCGCAGGGGGCGAGGATACGCAGTATTTT.

The rearrangement links TRBV27 to TRBJ2-2; the match to TRBD1 covers 9 bases. The CDR3 covers 15 residues. The V gene's germline CDR1 is MNHEY and CDR2 SMNVEV (reference sequence). Trimming took 6 bases from V and 7 from J; bases not matched to a gene: 9. The CDR3 sequence: CASRAGTGIIGELFF. The CDR3 nucleotides read TGTGCCAGCAGAGCCGGGACAGGGATTATCGGGGAGCTGTTTTTT.

The table lists this clonotype with many counts. The chain carries TRBV7-8 and TRBJ2-7; D is uncertain. CDR1 and CDR2 (germline): SGHVS, FQNEAQ. V dropped 0 bases and J dropped 2 bases, with 8 bases sitting between them. The CDR3 has 14 amino acids. The CDR3 DNA reads as TGTGCCAGCAGCTTAGCGCTGGTAGCCTACGAGCAGTACTTC. This sequence encodes CASSLALVAYEQYF.

The chain combines TRBV28 with TRBJ1-1; 8 bases align to TRBD1. The CDR3 has 14 residues. Trimming took 5 bases from V and 4 from J; bases not matched to a gene: 6. CDR1 is MDHEN, CDR2 SYDVKM, per germline. DNA for the CDR3: TGTGCCAGCAGTATGACAGGGACAGGCACTGAAGCTTTCTTT. As protein: CASSMTGTGTEAFF.

The rearrangement links TRBV24-1 to TRBJ2-1; TRBD2 matches at 11 bases. Germline assignment: CDR1 KGHDR and CDR2 SFDVKD. V was pared by 5 bases and J by 9 bases, with 11 bases of the junction left unmatched. The CDR3 spans 16 residues. The CDR3 DNA is TGTGCCACCAGTGCCCGGACTAGCGGGCCCCTAGGTGAGCAGTTCTTC. Amino acid sequence: CATSARTSGPLGEQFF.

This clonotype was detected only a few times. The J gene is TRBJ2-1, the V gene TRBV6-6; D gene ambiguous. Germline V gives CDR1 MNHNY, CDR2 SVGAGI (reference sequence). This CDR3 spans 15 amino acids. Trimming removed 5 bases from V and 2 bases from J, with 13 bases in between. This CDR3 is CASSDFTAPYNEQFF. CDR3 nucleotides: TGTGCCAGCAGTGACTTCACGGCGCCCTACAATGAGCAGTTCTTC.

The V and J genes are TRBV2 and TRBJ1-2; D unresolved. The CDR3 sequence is 12 residues long. V gave up 3 bases and J gave up 8 bases, with 10 bases separating them. Germline loops: CDR1 SNHLY, CDR2 FYNNEI. Written as DNA, the CDR3 is TGTGCCAGCAGTGACTCGGCGTGGGGCTACACCTTC. This sequence encodes CASSDSAWGYTF.

This clonotype appeared a single time. The chain employs TRBV7-2 and TRBJ2-7, with 13 bases that match TRBD2. Germline trimming cut 1 base from V and 4 bases from J; bases unmatched to any gene: 4. This CDR3 is 16 amino acids long. Germline lookup yields CDR1 SGHTA and CDR2 FQGNSA. In nucleotides, the CDR3 is TGTGCCAGCAGCTTAGTACTAGCGGGGGGGGTGTACGAGCAGTACTTC. Translated, it gives CASSLVLAGGVYEQYF. Using reference TRBV7-2 and TRBJ2-7 for the parts outside the CDR3, the full variable domain is GAGVSQSPSNKVTEKGKDVELRCDPISGHTALYWYRQSLGQGLEFLIYFQGNSAPDKSGLPSDRFSAERTGGSVSTLTIQRTQQEDSAVYLCASSLVLAGGVYEQYFGPGTRLTVT.

J is TRBJ2-3 and V is TRBV7-8; D unresolved. Germline assignment: CDR1 SGHVS and CDR2 FQNEAQ. CDR3 length equals 12 residues. Trimming left V 3 bases short and J 7 bases short, with 8 bases between. This CDR3 is CASSLFPNTQYF. The CDR3 DNA is TGTGCCAGCAGCTTGTTTCCGAATACGCAGTATTTT.